The 13 T cell receptor beta chains presented below share a single source sample, sequenced in a study of cytomegalovirus exposure and HLA in healthy donors. The PCR contained 60 Vbeta and 13 Jbeta primers. Only in-frame clones appear in the TCRdb table, and some are missing; sequencing was by immunoSEQ multiplex PCR. The data hold 64,000 or so clones, with 70% to 80% observed a single time. The sample comprised PBMCs. These receptors all stem from a woman aged 50 to 65 in good health and CMV-seropositive.

V usage is TRBV4-1 and J usage is TRBJ1-2, with 8 bases aligning to TRBD1. The CDR3 spans 16 residues. J was trimmed by 7 bases and V by 0 bases; bases with no gene match: 10. The V gene's germline CDR1 is MGHRA and CDR2 YSYEKL. The CDR3 DNA reads as TGCGCCAGCAGCCAAGATTGGGACAGGAAGGTGGGTGGCTACACCTTC. Translated, it gives CASSQDWDRKVGGYTF.

Concerning this clone itself: Relative to the germline gene, one junction end is altered; a read error may explain this. The V and J genes are TRBV6-5 and TRBJ1-1; tentatively, D is TRBD1 (5 bases). Germline V gene lookup returns CDR1 MNHEY and CDR2 SVGAGI. This CDR3 has 14 amino acids. CDR3 region: CASSYSRVNTEAFF. CDR3 nucleotide sequence: TGTGCCAGCAGTTACTCCAGGGTGAATACTGAAGCTTTCTTT.

This chain links TRBV10-2 with TRBJ2-7; tentatively, D is TRBD2 (5 bases). The CDR3 is made up of 15 amino acids. CDR1 WSHSY and CDR2 SAAADI come from the germline V gene. Trimming took off 3 bases at V and 0 bases at J, with 12 bases between the two ends. CDR3 residues: CASSEPRGSSYEQYF. In nucleotides, the CDR3 is TGCGCCAGCAGTGAACCCAGAGGGAGCTCCTACGAGCAGTACTTC.

The chain has TRBV5-1 and TRBJ1-2; D remains unclear. This CDR3 is built from 14 residues. CDR1 and CDR2 from the germline V gene are SGHRS and YFSETQ. V was pared by 0 bases and J by 4 bases, with 10 bases between. The CDR3 DNA reads as TGCGCCAGCAGCTTGGATGGAGGACCCTATGGCTACACCTTC. Protein product: CASSLDGGPYGYTF.

A note on this clone: The same CDR3 arises from other DNA sequences in this sample as well. The chain couples TRBV5-1 to TRBJ2-3; 9 bases line up with TRBD1. Looked up from germline, CDR1 is SGHRS and CDR2 is YFSETQ. The CDR3 contains 14 residues. With 2 bases clipped from V and 2 bases from J, the junction kept 0 bases outside the gene matches. The CDR3 region is CASSLQGATDTQYF. DNA for the CDR3: TGCGCCAGCAGCTTACAGGGGGCCACAGATACGCAGTATTTT.

The chain is built from TRBV5-4 and TRBJ1-1; no reliable D call. CDR1 SGHNT and CDR2 YYREEE come from the germline V gene (reference sequence). The CDR3 extends over 14 amino acids. Deletions cut 3 bases from V and 5 bases from J, with 14 bases between. The CDR3 sequence is CASSSGSVHTEAFF. For the CDR3, the DNA is TGTGCCAGCAGCTCGGGGAGTGTGCATACTGAAGCTTTCTTT.

This chain uses TRBV4-2 with TRBJ2-3; 9 bases agree with TRBD2. The CDR3 spans 16 residues. After removal of 0 bases from V and 4 bases from J, the junction contained 5 bases not matched to a gene. Germline CDR1 and CDR2: LGHNA and YNFKEQ. This CDR3 reads CASSQDIAGGPDTQYF. Written as DNA, the CDR3 is TGTGCCAGCAGCCAAGATATCGCGGGAGGGCCAGATACGCAGTATTTT.

The V call is TRBV13, the J call TRBJ2-7; 8 bases line up with TRBD2. Trimming cost V 0 bases and J 3 bases; bases outside gene matches: 1. The CDR3 spans 14 residues. Germline CDR1 PRHDT, CDR2 FYEKMQ (reference sequence). For the CDR3, the DNA is TGTGCCAGCAGCTTAGGGCGGGGGGTCTACGAGCAGTACTTC. Its protein product is CASSLGRGVYEQYF.

V usage is TRBV7-6 and J usage is TRBJ2-6; TRBD1 aligns across 7 bases. After removal of 5 bases from V and 2 bases from J, the junction contained 9 bases not matched to a gene. CDR1 SGHVS and CDR2 FNYEAQ come from the germline V gene. The CDR3 loop spans 17 amino acids. CDR3 in DNA: TGTGCCAGCAGCCCGCAGCCGACAGGGCCTGGGGCCAACGTCCTGACTTTC. Its translation: CASSPQPTGPGANVLTF.

The sample holds a few counts of this clone. V gene TRBV27 combines with J gene TRBJ1-5, with D possibly being TRBD1 (6 bases). The germline gives CDR1 MNHEY, CDR2 SMNVEV (reference sequence). The CDR3 extends over 17 amino acids. Trimming removed 2 bases at V and 4 bases at J, with 18 bases between. The CDR3 DNA is TGTGCCAGCAGTTTACGGAGTTCGAGACAGGCGAATCAGCCCCAGCATTTT. Translating it yields CASSLRSSRQANQPQHF.

This chain uses TRBV23-1 with TRBJ1-2, with D maybe TRBD1 (6 bases). TRBV23-1 is reported as an ORF; its role is uncertain. The CDR3 is 13 amino acids. V was shortened by 4 bases and J by 7 bases, with 13 bases between the two germline ends. This CDR3 reads CASSRQGRIGYTF. The CDR3 DNA is TGCGCCAGCAGTCGGCAGGGGAGAATTGGCTACACCTTC.

The chain couples TRBV10-2 to TRBJ1-4; D remains unclear. Germline V gene sequence: CDR1 WSHSY, CDR2 SAAADI. This CDR3 contains 14 residues. V lost 2 bases to trimming and J lost 8 bases, with 12 bases between them. CDR3 sequence (DNA): TGCGCCAGCAGTGAGACGAGTTATCCAGAAAAACTGTTTTTT. It translates to CASSETSYPEKLFF.

The CDR3 DNA reads TGTGCCTGGAGTCGACCGGGGGGGTATGAAAAACTGTTTTTT. It specifies CAWSRPGGYEKLFF. The chain uses TRBV30 and TRBJ1-4, with D maybe TRBD1 (5 bases). CDR3 length equals 14 residues. V lost 2 bases and J lost 6, with 13 bases in between. Germline V gene data show CDR1 as GTSNPN and CDR2 as SVGIG (reference sequence).